This T cell receptor beta chain was sequenced in a study of blood T cell repertoires in COVID-19. Study context: The cDNA or gDNA used as material had been derived from T cells, B-cell-depleted T cells, or PBMCs.

Authors' methods: For nucleated cells, counts were estimated from reference gene primer amplification. Repertoires were generated with immunoSEQ multiplex PCR, while TCRdb's copy carries only in-frame clones and drops some. V, J and clone size were drawn from that table, and D and trimming were deduced from the DNA. Counted here are 50,000 to 60,000 clones, about 82% occurring once; the ten biggest clones make up about an eighth. This CDR3 is built from 16 residues. Trimming stripped 4 bases from V and 6 bases from J, with 18 bases between. Germline CDR1 is LNHNV and CDR2 is YYDKDF (reference sequence).

The rearrangement joins TRBV15 to TRBJ2-2; perhaps TRBD1 as D (6 bases). The sequence derives from a human donor in a cohort sampled during active COVID-19. The source material was peripheral blood. The CDR3 spells CATSKPTGLGSGELFF. The CDR3 nucleotides are TGTGCCACCAGCAAGCCCACAGGGTTGGGTTCCGGGGAGCTGTTTTTT.